This passage covers 29 T cell receptor beta chains from one sample sequenced in a study of T-cell reconstitution after alpha-beta-depleted transplantation in children. Preparation of the TCRbeta library was carried out with unique molecular identifiers. Using its own MiXCR run on the PCR reads, TCRdb lists one record per CDR3 protein. The sample contains just over 950,000 distinct CDR3 sequences, about 29% of which appear only once. This specimen was PBMCs, mostly from graft donor cells, taken 360 days after TCRalphabeta/CD19-depleted stem cell transplant. These receptors were taken from a boy younger than two who had a stem cell transplant for SCID, so the T cells may come from the graft donor.

The chain carries TRBV5-1 and TRBJ1-4, with no clear D. The CDR3 runs 15 residues. Germline CDR1 reads SGHRS; CDR2 reads YFSETQ. V lost 1 base and J lost 5, with 12 bases in between. This CDR3 reads CASSLTPGRNEKLFF. The CDR3 coding sequence is TGCGCCAGCAGCTTGACACCTGGACGGAATGAAAAACTGTTTTTT.

This clonotype was found a few times. This sequence joins TRBV4-3 and TRBJ2-3; a weak D match, TRBD2 (5 bases). The germline gives CDR1 LGHNA, CDR2 YSLEER. There are 19 residues in the CDR3. V was cut by 0 bases and J by 2 bases, with 21 bases left in between. The CDR3 region is CASSQDFSAGGGNTDTQYF. DNA of the CDR3: TGCGCCAGCAGCCAAGATTTTTCGGCAGGAGGTGGGAACACAGATACGCAGTATTTT.

This clonotype showed up just a few times. The chain couples TRBV20-1 to TRBJ2-7, with 10 bases aligning to TRBD1. The V gene's germline CDR1 is DFQATT and CDR2 SNEGSKA (reference sequence). V was clipped by 3 bases and J by 4 bases; unmatched bases: 9. The CDR3 loop spans 15 amino acids. This chain's CDR3 is CSARPGTGVWYEQYF. CDR3 nucleotides: TGCAGTGCTAGGCCTGGGACAGGGGTTTGGTACGAGCAGTACTTC.

The J gene is TRBJ2-3, the V gene TRBV10-1, with D perhaps TRBD1 or TRBD2 (5 bases each). The germline V gene has CDR1 WNHNN and CDR2 SYGVQD (reference sequence). V was shortened by 1 base and J by 5 bases, with 10 bases between the two germline ends. The CDR3 consists of 14 residues. Here the CDR3 DNA reads TGCGCCAGCAGTGAGTGGGGCCGGGGAGATACGCAGTATTTT. Translation: CASSEWGRGDTQYF.

V usage is TRBV12-3 or TRBV12-4 and J usage is TRBJ2-1; 10 bases are shared with TRBD1. Trimming removed 4 bases from V and 10 bases from J; junction bases left unmatched: 1. CDR3 length equals 12 residues. CDR3 loop: CASSWTGGEQFF. CDR3 DNA: TGTGCCAGCAGTTGGACAGGGGGGGAGCAGTTCTTC.

The J gene is TRBJ2-5, the V gene TRBV7-9; D might be TRBD1 (6 bases). The CDR3 length is 15 residues. V was pared by 0 bases and J by 3 bases, with 11 bases between. The germline CDR1 and CDR2 sequences are SEHNR and FQNEAQ (reference sequence). The CDR3 here is CASSLASGEKETQYF. CDR3 DNA sequence: TGTGCCAGCAGCTTAGCGTCAGGGGAAAAAGAGACCCAGTACTTC. Full variable domain (remainder filled in from reference TRBV7-9 and TRBJ2-5): DTGVSQNPRHKITKRGQNVTFRCDPISEHNRLYWYRQTLGQGPEFLTYFQNEAQLEKSRLLSDRFSAERPKGSFSTLEIQRTEQGDSAMYLCASSLASGEKETQYFGPGTRLLVL.

The chain employs TRBV20-1 and TRBJ1-2, with a weak D call TRBD1 (6 bases). The CDR3 contains 14 residues. The ends were cut back, 3 bases at V and 1 base at J, with 12 bases in the middle. The germline gives CDR1 DFQATT, CDR2 SNEGSKA (reference sequence). The CDR3 nucleotides are TGCAGTGCTAGGGATACAGGGCTTAACTATGGCTACACCTTC. Amino acid sequence: CSARDTGLNYGYTF.

This clonotype was seen more than once but under ten times. The V call is TRBV7-8, the J call TRBJ1-1, with D tentatively TRBD1 (6 bases). There are 15 residues in the CDR3. The V end was cut by 0 bases, the J end by 4 bases, with 12 bases between. Germline V lookup: CDR1 SGHVS, CDR2 FQNEAQ. CDR3 in DNA: TGTGCCAGCAGCTTAGCGAGGGACATCCTCACTGAAGCTTTCTTT. Amino acid sequence: CASSLARDILTEAFF.

The V and J genes are TRBV4-1 and TRBJ2-7, with D tentatively TRBD2 (5 bases). Germline loops: CDR1 MGHRA, CDR2 YSYEKL. This CDR3 comprises 14 residues. V was trimmed by 4 bases and J by 4 bases, leaving 14 bases between them. The CDR3 is CASSRVRRDYEQYF. The CDR3, as DNA: TGCGCCAGCAGCCGGGTCCGTCGGGATTACGAGCAGTACTTC.

This clonotype has more than one count but fewer than ten. CDR3 sequence reads: CATSRVWNRGGASNTGELFF. CDR3 in DNA: TGTGCCACCAGCAGAGTGTGGAATCGCGGGGGGGCGAGTAACACCGGGGAGCTGTTTTTT. This chain uses TRBV15 with TRBJ2-2, with TRBD2 matching over 9 bases. V lost 1 base, J lost 2 bases, and 14 bases stayed unmatched. The CDR3 is made up of 20 amino acids. Per germline, CDR1 LNHNV and CDR2 YYDKDF (reference sequence).

The chain combines TRBV20-1 with TRBJ2-5; 11 bases align to TRBD2. Germline CDR1 reads DFQATT; CDR2 reads SNEGSKA (reference sequence). CDR3 length: 14 residues. V was pared by 8 bases and J by 2 bases, with 7 bases of the junction left unmatched. The CDR3 DNA reads TGCAGTATGAAACTAGCGGGGGCACAAGAGACCCAGTACTTC. It translates to CSMKLAGAQETQYF.

The chain is built from TRBV12-3 or TRBV12-4 and TRBJ1-3, with D hard to call. The CDR3 is made up of 13 amino acids. V lost 11 bases and J lost 4, with 15 bases in between. The CDR3, as DNA: TGTGCCGGAGGGCAGGTCTCGGGAAACACCATATATTTT. Translation gives CAGGQVSGNTIYF.

This chain links TRBV12-3 or TRBV12-4 with TRBJ2-7; the match to TRBD2 covers 9 bases. Losses at the gene ends were 3 bases for V and 0 bases for J; bases not matched to a gene: 3. The CDR3 sequence is 15 residues long. CDR3 region: CASSFGLAISYEQYF. In DNA, the CDR3 is TGTGCCAGCAGTTTTGGACTAGCGATCTCCTACGAGCAGTACTTC.

The chain has TRBV18 and TRBJ2-1; D is perhaps TRBD1 (6 bases). Germline loops: CDR1 KGHSH, CDR2 LQKENI. This CDR3 has 16 residues. The V end lost 0 bases, the J end lost 0 bases, and 9 bases lay between the germline ends. For the CDR3, the DNA is TGTGCCAGCTCACCACCCGGACAGAGCTCCTACAATGAGCAGTTCTTC. This sequence encodes CASSPPGQSSYNEQFF.

Notes on this clonotype: The junction departs from the called germline gene at one end, perhaps through a read error. V usage is TRBV11-2 and J usage is TRBJ1-1, with TRBD1 identical over 7 bases. Germline CDR1 reads SGHAT; CDR2 reads FQNNGV. The length of the CDR3 is 14 residues. CDR3 in amino acids: CASTLTGANTEAFF. The DNA of the CDR3 is TGTGCCAGCACCTTAACAGGGGCAAACACTGAAGCTTTCTTT.

This clonotype was counted only a few times. V gene TRBV28 combines with J gene TRBJ1-5; perhaps TRBD1 as D (6 bases). Trimming removed 5 bases at V and 4 bases at J, with 15 bases between. The CDR3 is made up of 15 amino acids. The germline gives CDR1 MDHEN, CDR2 SYDVKM. The CDR3 DNA sequence: TGTGCCAGCAGTAGAGGGACATTAGGGAATCAGCCCCAGCATTTT. This sequence encodes CASSRGTLGNQPQHF.

The chain has TRBV6-5 and TRBJ2-3; 8 nucleotides match TRBD2. There are 15 residues in the CDR3. The V and J ends lost 2 bases and 1 base, in that order; junction bases with no gene match: 2. CDR1 and CDR2 from the germline V gene are MNHEY and SVGAGI. The CDR3 DNA reads as TGTGCCAGCAGTTACGGGACTAGGGGCACAGATACGCAGTATTTT. Translating it yields CASSYGTRGTDTQYF.

The chain recombines TRBV5-1 with TRBJ2-7; D may be TRBD2 (5 bases). Germline CDR1 and CDR2: SGHRS and YFSETQ. The V and J ends lost 0 bases and 0 bases respectively, with 13 bases between them. CDR3 size: 16 residues. The CDR3 DNA sequence: TGCGCCAGCAGCTTGGTTGGTCCCGCGGGCTCCTACGAGCAGTACTTC. This sequence encodes CASSLVGPAGSYEQYF.

The chain couples TRBV15 to TRBJ1-1; TRBD1 aligns across 9 bases. The V gene end was trimmed by 0 bases and the J gene end by 7 bases; junction bases not matched to a gene: 6. Germline values: CDR1 LNHNV, CDR2 YYDKDF (reference sequence). The CDR3 is 15 amino acids. The CDR3 DNA reads as TGTGCCACCAGCAGAGATTTAAAGGGACAGGGTGAAGCTTTCTTT. This gives the protein CATSRDLKGQGEAFF. The full variable domain, completed using reference TRBV15 and TRBJ1-1, is DAMVIQNPRYQVTQFGKPVTLSCSQTLNHNVMYWYQQKSSQAPKLLFHYYDKDFNNEADTPDNFQSRRPNTSFCFLDIRSPGLGDTAMYLCATSRDLKGQGEAFFGQGTRLTVV.

V is TRBV12-3 or TRBV12-4 and J is TRBJ2-3; 11 positions match TRBD2. Trimming cost V 6 bases and J 8 bases; bases outside gene matches: 7. This CDR3 is built from 14 residues. The CDR3 region has the DNA TGTGCCAGCAGCATAGCGGGGGGGCCGGCTACGCAGTATTTT. This sequence encodes CASSIAGGPATQYF.

This clonotype has just a few counts. This chain links TRBV5-1 with TRBJ2-3; D gene uncertain. Trimming removed 0 bases from V and 2 bases from J, with 13 bases in between. This CDR3 contains 16 residues. Germline loops: CDR1 SGHRS, CDR2 YFSETQ. The CDR3 here is CASSLGAPIATDTQYF. The CDR3 nucleotides read TGCGCCAGCAGCTTGGGGGCTCCAATCGCCACAGATACGCAGTATTTT.

This chain joins TRBV12-3 or TRBV12-4 and TRBJ1-5, with 10 bases matching TRBD1. The CDR3 has 16 residues. V lost 5 bases to trimming and J lost 2 bases; unmatched junction nucleotides: 6. CDR3 sequence reads: CASSIGTGVGNQPQHF. In DNA form, the CDR3 reads TGTGCCAGCAGTATAGGGACAGGGGTTGGCAATCAGCCCCAGCATTTT.

This clonotype was recorded many times. The rearrangement links TRBV4-1 to TRBJ2-4; D is uncertain. The CDR3 length is 15 residues. V shed 1 base and J shed 4 bases, with 11 bases lying between them. Germline V lookup: CDR1 MGHRA, CDR2 YSYEKL. The CDR3 loop is CASSQGLPTKNIQYF. CDR3 nucleotide sequence: TGCGCCAGCAGCCAAGGTCTACCCACTAAAAACATTCAGTACTTC.

This clonotype was counted only a few times. V gene TRBV6-1 combines with J gene TRBJ1-1, with D possibly matching TRBD1 (5 bases). The length of the CDR3 is 14 residues. Trimming removed 10 bases from V and 3 bases from J, with 18 bases in between. Germline CDR1 and CDR2: MNHNS and SASEGT. The CDR3 sequence: CATWRGGSDTEAFF. The CDR3 DNA sequence: TGTGCCACTTGGAGGGGCGGGAGCGACACTGAAGCTTTCTTT.

The chain joins TRBV5-1 to TRBJ2-7, with unresolved D. CDR1 and CDR2 (germline): SGHRS, YFSETQ. There are 14 residues in the CDR3. Trimming took 4 bases from V and 3 from J, leaving 14 bases between them. In nucleotides, the CDR3 is TGCGCCAGCAGCCGAATCGCCCAGTACTACGAGCAGTACTTC. It encodes CASSRIAQYYEQYF.

The chain links TRBV12-3 or TRBV12-4 to TRBJ2-1; TRBD2 matches 11 bases. J gave up 6 bases and V 5 bases, and 9 bases lay outside the gene matches. This CDR3 has 16 residues. CDR3 sequence (DNA): TGTGCCAGCAGTCCCTACTTAGCGGGGGGGCCCAATGAGCAGTTCTTC. Translating gives CASSPYLAGGPNEQFF.

The chain links TRBV28 to TRBJ2-1; 9 bases map to TRBD1. Unmatched junction bases numbered 13, after V lost 6 bases and J lost 4 bases. Germline CDR1 and CDR2: MDHEN and SYDVKM. The CDR3 totals 17 residues. CDR3 in DNA: TGTGCCAGCAGCTCTGACAGGGGGGCCCCCCTTTACAATGAGCAGTTCTTC. Translating it yields CASSSDRGAPLYNEQFF.

This chain uses TRBV20-1 with TRBJ2-1; D could derive from TRBD1 or TRBD2 (5 bases each). Per the germline V gene, CDR1 is DFQATT and CDR2 is SNEGSKA (reference sequence). The CDR3 has 15 residues. In DNA form, the CDR3 reads TGCAGCCTCAAGGCCCCGGGGCGCTCCTACAATGAGCAGTTCTTC. Its translation: CSLKAPGRSYNEQFF.

The V gene is TRBV5-1, the J gene TRBJ2-5; D is unresolved. V lost 0 bases, J lost 5 bases, and 11 bases lay in between. Germline V gene lookup returns CDR1 SGHRS and CDR2 YFSETQ. CDR3 length: 14 amino acids. The CDR3 coding sequence is TGCGCCAGCAGCTTGGGGCTCGGCGTTGAGACCCAGTACTTC. Residues: CASSLGLGVETQYF.